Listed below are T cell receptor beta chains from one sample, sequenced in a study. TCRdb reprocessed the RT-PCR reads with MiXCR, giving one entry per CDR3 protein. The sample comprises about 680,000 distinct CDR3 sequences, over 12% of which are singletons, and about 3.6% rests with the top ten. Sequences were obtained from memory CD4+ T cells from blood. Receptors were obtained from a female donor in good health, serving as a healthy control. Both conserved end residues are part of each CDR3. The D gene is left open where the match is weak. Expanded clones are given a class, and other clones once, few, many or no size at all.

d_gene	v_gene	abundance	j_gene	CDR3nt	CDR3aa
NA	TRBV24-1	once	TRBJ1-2	TGTGCCACCAGTGACCCTGGGGGGGACTATGGCTACACCTTC	CATSDPGGDYGYTF
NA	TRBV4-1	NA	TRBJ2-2	TGCGCCAGCAGCCAAGGCTCTAGGGGCACCGGGGAGCTGTTTTTT	CASSQGSRGTGELFF
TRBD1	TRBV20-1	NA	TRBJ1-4	TGCAGTGCGCCAGGGGGCGCGGGTAATGAAAAACTGTTTTTT	CSAPGGAGNEKLFF
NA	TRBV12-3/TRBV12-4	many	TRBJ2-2	TGTGCCAGCAGTTTAACGGGAGTGGGGGAGCTGTTTTTT	CASSLTGVGELFF
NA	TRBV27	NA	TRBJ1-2	TGTGCCAGCAGTTTTTTAGACCCCCCTGGCTACACCTTC	CASSFLDPPGYTF
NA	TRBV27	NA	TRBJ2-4	TGTGCCAGCAGTTTGGCAGGGGCCGGACAGAGTGGCATTCAGTACTTC	CASSLAGAGQSGIQYF
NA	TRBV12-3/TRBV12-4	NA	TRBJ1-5	TGTGCCAGCAGTTTAGGTCACGCCGATCAGCCCCAGCATTTT	CASSLGHADQPQHF
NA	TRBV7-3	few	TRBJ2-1	TGTGCCAGCAGCCTCGGCCCTTCGGGACTCCACAACAATGAGCAGTTCTTC	CASSLGPSGLHNNEQFF
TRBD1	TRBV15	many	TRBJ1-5	TGTGCCACCACTACCTCGGACAGGCAAAATCAGCCCCAGCATTTT	CATTTSDRQNQPQHF
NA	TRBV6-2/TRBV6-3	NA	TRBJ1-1	TGTGCCAGCAGCCGGACCTTTTTGACTTTCTTT	CASSRTFLTFF
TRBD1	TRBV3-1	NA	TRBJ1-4	TGTGCCAGCAGCCGCAAACAGGGGGCGGATGAAAAACTGTTTTTT	CASSRKQGADEKLFF
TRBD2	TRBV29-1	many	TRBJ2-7	TGCAGCGTTGACACTAGCGGTAGCTCCTACGAGCAGTACTTC	CSVDTSGSSYEQYF
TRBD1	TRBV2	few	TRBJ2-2	TGTGCCAGCACTGGGACAGGGGAAGTCGGGGAGCTGTTTTTT	CASTGTGEVGELFF
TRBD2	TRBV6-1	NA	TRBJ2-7	TGTGCCAGCAGTGAGCCGGGACTAGCTGATGACGAGCAGTACTTC	CASSEPGLADDEQYF
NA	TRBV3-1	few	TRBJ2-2	TGTGCCAGCAGCCTCCGGGACCAAACTGGCGGGGAGCTGTTTTTT	CASSLRDQTGGELFF
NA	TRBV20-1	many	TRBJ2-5	TGCAGTGCTAAACACGGGGGGCTAGAGACCCAGTACTTC	CSAKHGGLETQYF
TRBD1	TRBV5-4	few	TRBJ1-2	TGTGCCAGCAGCTTGAAGGGGGCGGGAGGCTACACCTTC	CASSLKGAGGYTF
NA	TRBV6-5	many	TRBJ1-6	TGTGCCAGCAGTTACCGCGGGACCGCTATTCAGGTCCTCCACTTT	CASSYRGTAIQVLHF
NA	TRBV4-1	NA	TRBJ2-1	TGCGCCAGCAGCCAAGATCTAGCCGCAGATGAGCAGTTCTTC	CASSQDLAADEQFF
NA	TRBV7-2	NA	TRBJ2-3	TGTGCCAGCAGCCTGGTGCCTGGATCAGCTCTCGGCACAGATACGCAGTATTTT	CASSLVPGSALGTDTQYF
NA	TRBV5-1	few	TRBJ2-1	TGCGCCAGCAGCTTAGGTTCCCCCCTGCCGGATGAGCAGTTCTTC	CASSLGSPLPDEQFF
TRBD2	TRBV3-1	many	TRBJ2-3	TGTGCCAGCTCACAGACTAGCGGGAGCACAGATACGCAGTATTTT	CASSQTSGSTDTQYF
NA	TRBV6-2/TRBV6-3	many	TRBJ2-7	TGTGCCAGCCGGGACGGCTACGAGCAGTACTTC	CASRDGYEQYF
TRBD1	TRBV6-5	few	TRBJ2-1	TGTGCCAGCAGTTATGGTCTCCCAGGGGGTGGCAATGAGCAGTTCTTC	CASSYGLPGGGNEQFF
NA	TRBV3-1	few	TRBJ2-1	TGTGCCAGCAGCACCCTTTCCGACAAACAGGAGCAGTTCTTC	CASSTLSDKQEQFF
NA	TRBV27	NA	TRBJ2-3	TGTGCCAGCAGTTTTTCCTTAGGACTCACAGATACGCAGTATTTT	CASSFSLGLTDTQYF
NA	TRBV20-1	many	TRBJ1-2	TGCAGTGCCCTTCGGGGGGGACTAGGCTACACCTTC	CSALRGGLGYTF
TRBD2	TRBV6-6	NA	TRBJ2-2	TGTGCCAGCAGGATTCCGGGAGGGGTCGGCACCGGGGAGCTGTTTTTT	CASRIPGGVGTGELFF
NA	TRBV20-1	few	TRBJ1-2	TGCAGTGCTAGAGATCCAGTCGTGTCGGGCGATGACTACACCTTC	CSARDPVVSGDDYTF
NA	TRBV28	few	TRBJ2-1	TGTGCCAGCAGCGAAAACGCAGGGGACCGGGGCTACCGCGTGCAGTTCTTC	CASSENAGDRGYRVQFF
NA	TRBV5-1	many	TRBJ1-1	TGCGCCAGCAGCAGTACAGGGTTGAACACTGAAGCTTTCTTT	CASSSTGLNTEAFF
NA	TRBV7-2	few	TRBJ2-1	TGTGCCAGCAGCTTAGCGTGGGCTAGCTTTATCAATGAGCAGTTCTTC	CASSLAWASFINEQFF
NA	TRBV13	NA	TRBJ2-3	TGTGCCAGCAGCCTATCCCGACTGGGCGGAACTAGCACAGATACGCAGTATTTT	CASSLSRLGGTSTDTQYF
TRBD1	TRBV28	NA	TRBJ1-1	TGTGCCAGCAGTTCCAGGGGGGGGGCATTACGAGAAGCTTTCTTT	CASSSRGGALREAFF
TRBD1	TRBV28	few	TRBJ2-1	TGTGCCAGCACTAGACAGGGGGTCCCTACCTACAATGAGCAGTTCTTC	CASTRQGVPTYNEQFF
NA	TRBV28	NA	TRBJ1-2	TGTGCCAGCAGTATCCCCCGGGGGGGCGGAAGAGGGGGCTACACCTTC	CASSIPRGGGRGGYTF
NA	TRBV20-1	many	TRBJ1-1	TGCAGTGCTGGAACACGGAGGGACACTGAAGCTTTCTTT	CSAGTRRDTEAFF
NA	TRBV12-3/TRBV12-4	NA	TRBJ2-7	TGTGCCAGCAGCCTGACTTCGCAGGGGTCCTACGAGCAGTACTTC	CASSLTSQGSYEQYF